Following are 2 T cell receptor beta chains from one sample sequenced in a study of blood T cell repertoires in COVID-19. The method was immunoSEQ multiplex PCR; TCRdb's version includes in-frame clones alone and lacks a portion of them. This sample yields about 160,000 clones, of which about 86% are seen a single time; around 20% belongs to the top ten. Specimen: peripheral blood. Source of these receptors: a woman of 80 years or more with acute or convalescent COVID-19.

The genes are TRBV19 and TRBJ2-3, with TRBD2 matching over 7 bases. Looked up from germline, CDR1 is LNHDA and CDR2 is SQIVND (reference sequence). J lost 0 bases, V lost 1 base, and 7 bases had no gene match. The length of the CDR3 is 17 residues. The DNA for the CDR3 is TGTGCCAGTAGTATAGGGGCCCTGACTAGCAGCACAGATACGCAGTATTTT. Residues: CASSIGALTSSTDTQYF.

The J gene is TRBJ1-1, the V gene TRBV2; D is unclear. Germline V CDR1 and CDR2: SNHLY, FYNNEI. V gave up 5 bases and J gave up 1 base, with 11 bases separating them. The CDR3 is made up of 14 amino acids. The CDR3 sequence is CASSLIFRNTEAFF. The CDR3 DNA sequence: TGTGCCAGCAGTCTCATCTTTAGGAACACTGAAGCTTTCTTT.